The 18 T cell receptor beta chains given below trace back to one sample, sequenced in a study of shared clonotypes between healthy human individuals. Sequencing used immunoSEQ multiplex PCR; TCRdb keeps in-frame clones, though not all of them. The profile shows some 2,000,000 clones, approximately 95% of them singletons. The sample taken for sequencing was naive CD4+ T cells sorted from blood. The subset: CD45RA+ positively selected. The receptors come from a man aged 18 to 35 in good health.

This chain uses TRBV6-5 with TRBJ1-2; 7 nucleotides match TRBD1. V was pared by 5 bases and J by 0 bases, with 6 bases of the junction left unmatched. The CDR3 has 15 amino acids. CDR1 and CDR2 (germline): MNHEY, SVGAGI. The CDR3 coding sequence is TGTGCCAGCAGTACCCGGGACAGATCTAACTATGGCTACACCTTC. Residues: CASSTRDRSNYGYTF.

The rearrangement links TRBV4-2 to TRBJ1-4, with D possibly matching TRBD1 (6 bases). The germline V gene has CDR1 LGHNA and CDR2 YNFKEQ. The length of the CDR3 is 16 residues. Deletions cut 0 bases from V and 5 bases from J, with 13 bases between. This CDR3 reads CASSQDRLGGNEKLFF. The CDR3 DNA follows: TGTGCCAGCAGCCAAGATCGATTGGGGGGCAATGAAAAACTGTTTTTT.

V and J are TRBV6-6 and TRBJ1-2; 9 nucleotides line up with TRBD1. This CDR3 spans 15 amino acids. The germline CDR1 and CDR2 sequences are MNHNY and SVGAGI (reference sequence). The V gene end was trimmed by 4 bases and the J gene end by 4 bases; junction bases not matched to a gene: 7. CDR3 amino acids: CASSSGQGSPYGYTF. The CDR3 DNA sequence: TGTGCCAGCAGTTCGGGACAGGGTAGTCCCTATGGCTACACCTTC.

This clone was picked up one time. This rearrangement joins TRBV28 to TRBJ2-3; TRBD2 agrees at 7 bases. CDR3 length equals 15 residues. Germline trimming cut 4 bases from V and 0 bases from J; bases unmatched to any gene: 4. Germline V gene sequence: CDR1 MDHEN, CDR2 SYDVKM. CDR3 in amino acids: CASSWTRLSTDTQYF. The CDR3 nucleotides read TGTGCCAGCAGTTGGACTAGGTTGAGCACAGATACGCAGTATTTT.

J is TRBJ1-2 and V is TRBV13; a weak D match, TRBD1 (5 bases). The CDR3 length is 16 residues. The V end was cut by 4 bases, the J end by 0 bases, with 15 bases between. Germline V gives CDR1 PRHDT, CDR2 FYEKMQ (reference sequence). As DNA, the CDR3 is TGTGCCAGCAGCTACGTGAAGGGGCTGGCTAACTATGGCTACACCTTC. This translates into CASSYVKGLANYGYTF. Together with reference TRBV13 and TRBJ1-2, the CDR3 gives the full variable domain: AAGVIQSPRHLIKEKRETATLKCYPIPRHDTVYWYQQGPGQDPQFLISFYEKMQSDKGSIPDRFSAQQFSDYHSELNMSSLELGDSALYFCASSYVKGLANYGYTFGSGTRLTVV.

The chain carries TRBV6-6 and TRBJ1-1, with D hard to call. From germline, CDR1 is MNHNY and CDR2 SVGAGI (reference sequence). This CDR3 has 14 residues. V was pared by 5 bases and J by 0 bases, with 10 bases between. The DNA of the CDR3 is TGTGCCAGCAGTCGACAAGAAATGAACACTGAAGCTTTCTTT. This gives the protein CASSRQEMNTEAFF.

The chain carries TRBV6-5 and TRBJ2-7; D may correspond to TRBD1 or TRBD2 (5 bases each). Trimming pared 6 bases from V and 0 bases from J, leaving 12 bases between. The germline CDR1 and CDR2 sequences are MNHEY and SVGAGI. The CDR3 sequence is 14 residues long. CDR3 DNA sequence: TGTGCCAGCAGCACGGGACGGTACTCCTACGAGCAGTACTTC. Protein: CASSTGRYSYEQYF.

The chain couples TRBV7-9 to TRBJ1-1; D gene ambiguous. There are 13 residues in the CDR3. Germline CDR1 and CDR2: SEHNR and FQNEAQ (reference sequence). The V and J ends lost 1 base and 11 bases respectively, with 14 bases between them. CDR3 sequence reads: CASSLEEYSAAFF. CDR3 nucleotide sequence: TGTGCCAGCAGCTTAGAAGAGTACTCTGCGGCTTTCTTT.

The rearrangement uses TRBV5-1 and TRBJ2-3, with D possibly being TRBD2 (6 bases). Looked up from germline, CDR1 is SGHRS and CDR2 is YFSETQ. This CDR3 contains 13 residues. V was clipped by 1 base and J by 4 bases, with 7 bases between them. CDR3 sequence: CASSLRESDTQYF. In DNA, the CDR3 is TGCGCCAGCAGCTTGCGGGAGTCAGATACGCAGTATTTT.

The rearrangement links TRBV18 to TRBJ2-2; D unclear. Germline V gene lookup returns CDR1 KGHSH and CDR2 LQKENI. The CDR3 has 13 amino acids. Trimming pared 2 bases from V and 6 bases from J, leaving 7 bases between. The CDR3 loop is CASSPMAAGELFF. CDR3 coding DNA: TGTGCCAGCTCACCAATGGCAGCCGGGGAGCTGTTTTTT.

This clone has a single count. V and J are TRBV6-6 and TRBJ2-7, with D perhaps given as TRBD1 or TRBD2 (6 bases each). CDR1 is MNHNY and CDR2 is SVGAGI in the germline V gene (reference sequence). The CDR3 totals 16 residues. The ends were cut back, 6 bases at V and 6 bases at J, with 24 bases in the middle. CDR3 sequence: CASSHLGGGSTSEQYF. The DNA of the CDR3 is TGTGCCAGCAGCCACCTAGGAGGGGGGAGCACAAGCGAGCAGTACTTC.

The J gene is TRBJ2-2, the V gene TRBV4-3; D remains unclear. This CDR3 has 17 residues. The germline V gene encodes CDR1 LGHNA and CDR2 YSLEER. V lost 0 bases and J lost 1, with 12 bases in between. The CDR3 DNA follows: TGCGCCAGCAGCCAAGATTGGCGCGGAGTGAACACCGGGGAGCTGTTTTTT. This gives the protein CASSQDWRGVNTGELFF.

This clone has a single count. The chain couples TRBV7-2 to TRBJ2-2, with D uncertain. The CDR3 spans 15 residues. CDR1 SGHTA and CDR2 FQGNSA come from the germline V gene. V was cut by 1 base and J by 0 bases, with 6 bases left in between. The chain's CDR3 is CASSLGYTNTGELFF. The CDR3 nucleotides are TGTGCCAGCAGCTTAGGCTATACGAACACCGGGGAGCTGTTTTTT.

This chain links TRBV27 with TRBJ1-1; 10 bases match TRBD1. The CDR3 totals 17 residues. CDR1 is MNHEY, CDR2 SMNVEV, per germline (reference sequence). J was trimmed by 1 base and V by 2 bases; bases with no gene match: 7. For the CDR3, the DNA is TGTGCCAGCAGTTTACGGCGGGACAGGGGACAGAACACTGAAGCTTTCTTT. Its translation: CASSLRRDRGQNTEAFF.

The chain has TRBV7-8 and TRBJ1-5; D is possibly TRBD1 (5 bases). Germline loops: CDR1 SGHVS, CDR2 FQNEAQ. The CDR3 loop spans 13 amino acids. V was shortened by 4 bases and J by 6 bases, with 10 bases between the two germline ends. CDR3 nucleotide sequence: TGTGCCAGCAGCTCCCGGGGGAGTCAGCCCCAGCATTTT. It yields the protein CASSSRGSQPQHF.

This clone showed up just once. V gene TRBV15 combines with J gene TRBJ2-4; D might be TRBD2 (5 bases). Trimming removed 0 bases from V and 0 bases from J, with 12 bases in between. Germline V gene data show CDR1 as LNHNV and CDR2 as YYDKDF (reference sequence). The CDR3 covers 17 residues. The CDR3 loop is CATSRDLSGLAKNIQYF. CDR3 DNA sequence: TGTGCCACCAGCAGAGATCTATCCGGACTAGCCAAAAACATTCAGTACTTC. Using reference TRBV15 and TRBJ2-4 for the parts outside the CDR3, the full variable domain is DAMVIQNPRYQVTQFGKPVTLSCSQTLNHNVMYWYQQKSSQAPKLLFHYYDKDFNNEADTPDNFQSRRPNTSFCFLDIRSPGLGDTAMYLCATSRDLSGLAKNIQYFGAGTRLSVL.

The J gene is TRBJ1-6, the V gene TRBV29-1; the D gene is possibly TRBD1 (5 bases). This CDR3 comprises 16 residues. Per germline, CDR1 SQVTM and CDR2 ANQGSEA. Trimming took 6 bases from V and 8 from J, leaving 23 bases between them. CDR3 amino acids: CSVRGVGGGFDSPLHF. CDR3 coding DNA: TGCAGCGTCCGGGGCGTCGGGGGGGGGTTCGATTCACCCCTCCACTTT.

The chain recombines TRBV6-5 with TRBJ1-1; no definite D call. The CDR3 runs 15 residues. Germline CDR1 reads MNHEY; CDR2 reads SVGAGI. Trimming shortened V by 0 bases and J by 10 bases, and 18 bases separated the two germline ends. For the CDR3, the DNA is TGTGCCAGCAGTTACTCTCGCTGGGCCACACTGGGAGCTTTCTTT. This gives the protein CASSYSRWATLGAFF.